The sequence of this T cell receptor (beta chain) was determined in a study of regulatory T cells in long-lasting Graves disease. Study information: Over 5 years on antithyroid drugs plus positive TSH receptor antibodies marked Graves' disease as persistent. Study findings and constraints: Segments TRBV28, TRBJ1-2 and TRBJ2-5 showed preferential usage in persistent disease.

Remarks on this clonotype: Its antigen is unidentified. One junction end does not reproduce the germline sequence, and a read error may be involved.

The CDR3 runs to 13 residues. CDR1 MNHEY and CDR2 SVGEGT come from the germline V gene. TCR beta libraries were built with iRepertoire HTBI primers and Arm-PCR of CDR3 regions. MiXCR, applied by TCRdb to the multiplex PCR reads, yields one record per CDR3 protein. This table holds fewer than 450,000 distinct CDR3 sequences, less than 25% found once. Regarding time point: persistent/refractory GD, antithyroid drugs over 5 years with positive TRAb. RNA from PBMCs was the source of the TCR library. Diagnosis followed American Thyroid Association guidelines for Graves' disease. This chain connects TRBV6-2 or TRBV6-3 to TRBJ1-1; D unresolved. The source of this sequence is a female donor with Graves disease. The source was peripheral blood mononuclear cells (PBMCs), collected when the disease was refractory, from a patient treated with antithyroid drugs. The CDR3 reads CASSPQLNTKAFF. The DNA for the CDR3 is TGTGCCAGCAGCCCCCAGCTGAACACTAAAGCTTTCTTT.